This T cell receptor (beta chain) was recorded in a study of beta chain features in type 1 diabetes. Overall study context: Patient and healthy donor groups were alike in age, gender and cell yields.

Germline CDR1 SGHRS, CDR2 YFSETQ. The CDR3 length is 16 residues. V dropped 3 bases and J dropped 4 bases, with 19 bases sitting between them. Study-wide results and limits: Among type 1 diabetes patients, VDJ junctions had fewer insertions and more deletions. HLA effects on TCRB rearrangement stayed unresolved here.

Of note for this clone: The target antigen is unknown.

Isolated RNA was reverse transcribed in full, so expressed TCRB transcripts were sequenced. TCRdb's copy holds only in-frame clones and misses some; the assay was immunoSEQ multiplex PCR. The repertoire holds 970,000 or so clones, with 15% to 20% as singletons. Sequencing was done on a sample of naive CD4+ T cells from blood. The sequence was obtained from a woman in her late teens or twenties in good health. V gene TRBV5-1 combines with J gene TRBJ1-1, with TRBD1 as a possible D gene (6 bases). The CDR3 is CASSSSKKTGGTEAFF. The CDR3 nucleotides are TGCGCCAGCAGCTCATCTAAAAAGACAGGAGGCACTGAAGCTTTCTTT.